These 22 T cell receptor beta chains originate from one sample sequenced in a study of CD8 T cells in ankylosing spondylitis. Overall study findings and caveats: Ankylosing spondylitis blood appeared to carry a characteristic TCR beta motif of several highly homologous variants.

These receptors are not linked to any known antigen. TCRdb re-called the 5' RACE reads through MiXCR, storing one row per CDR3 protein. The data contain about 340,000 distinct CDR3 sequences, under 8.5% of them singletons. Sequencing used blood, either unsorted or a sorted T cell fraction (not recorded which). The source of these receptors is a male donor with ankylosing spondylitis.

The rearrangement links TRBV7-3 to TRBJ2-3; D possibly corresponds to TRBD2 (5 bases). Germline V CDR1 and CDR2: SGHTA, FQGTGA. V was trimmed by 3 bases and J by 0 bases, leaving 10 bases between them. The CDR3 consists of 15 residues. The CDR3 is CASSFKPGSTDTQYF. Here the CDR3 DNA reads TGTGCCAGCAGCTTTAAACCGGGGAGCACAGATACGCAGTATTTT.

This sequence joins TRBV20-1 and TRBJ1-1; D is undetermined. The germline V gene has CDR1 DFQATT and CDR2 SNEGSKA (reference sequence). The V end lost 5 bases, the J end lost 1 base, and 11 bases lay between the germline ends. The CDR3 is made up of 13 amino acids. The CDR3 bases are TGCAGTGCTCGGGTCCGGGGGAACACTGAAGCTTTCTTT. Its protein is CSARVRGNTEAFF.

The table lists this clonotype with a few counts. The genes are TRBV3-1 and TRBJ2-7; TRBD2 might be the D (6 bases). Germline V gives CDR1 LGHDT, CDR2 YNNKEL (reference sequence). The CDR3 spans 16 residues. The V and J ends lost 5 bases and 3 bases respectively, with 20 bases between them. The CDR3 region is CASSSGRIAAHYEQYF. Written as DNA, the CDR3 is TGTGCCAGCAGCTCTGGGAGGATAGCGGCCCACTACGAGCAGTACTTC.

This clonotype was picked up many times. The rearrangement joins TRBV4-3 to TRBJ1-1; 8 nucleotides match TRBD1. CDR1 and CDR2 (germline): LGHNA, YSLEER. The CDR3 spans 17 residues. Unmatched junction bases numbered 8, after V lost 0 bases and J lost 2 bases. CDR3 region: CASSQDRATGGNTEAFF. DNA for the CDR3: TGCGCCAGCAGCCAAGATCGGGCTACAGGGGGAAACACTGAAGCTTTCTTT.

The V and J genes are TRBV20-1 and TRBJ1-5; TRBD1 matches at 7 bases. The ends lost 3 bases at V and 2 bases at J; junction bases unmatched: 7. This CDR3 is built from 15 residues. The germline CDR1 and CDR2 sequences are DFQATT and SNEGSKA (reference sequence). CDR3 loop: CSASSGDSRNQPQHF. CDR3 nucleotide sequence: TGCAGTGCTAGTAGTGGGGACAGTCGCAATCAGCCCCAGCATTTT.

This chain connects TRBV18 to TRBJ2-5, with D hard to call. Germline V gene sequence: CDR1 KGHSH, CDR2 LQKENI. The CDR3 is 14 amino acids. V was trimmed by 2 bases and J by 1 base, leaving 8 bases between them. CDR3 sequence reads: CASSPGYAQETQYF. The CDR3 bases are TGTGCCAGCTCACCAGGATACGCCCAAGAGACCCAGTACTTC.

This clonotype was counted many times. The chain employs TRBV12-3 or TRBV12-4 and TRBJ2-7, with 7 bases identical to TRBD2. The V and J ends lost 8 bases and 6 bases, in that order; junction bases with no gene match: 10. The CDR3 is 13 residues long. The CDR3 sequence: CASGSTSKGEQYF. The CDR3 nucleotides read TGTGCCAGCGGGTCGACTAGCAAGGGCGAGCAGTACTTC.

V is TRBV10-3 and J is TRBJ2-7, with 15 bases aligning to TRBD2. Germline CDR1 ENHRY, CDR2 SYGVKD. The CDR3 length is 18 residues. Trimming removed 3 bases from V and 5 bases from J; junction bases left unmatched: 11. CDR3 loop: CAISDPGLAGGPSHEQYF. CDR3 DNA sequence: TGTGCCATCAGTGACCCCGGACTAGCGGGAGGGCCATCCCACGAGCAGTACTTC.

CDR3 DNA: TGTGCCAGCAGCTTTGACGAGGTTTCCGAGCAGTACTTC. The encoded protein is CASSFDEVSEQYF. The chain uses TRBV7-7 and TRBJ2-7; no definite D call. The CDR3 length is 13 residues. Germline loops: CDR1 SSHAT, CDR2 FNYEAQ (reference sequence). Trimming took off 3 bases at V and 6 bases at J, with 12 bases between the two ends.

V and J are TRBV19 and TRBJ2-1; 12 bases are shared with TRBD2. The CDR3 has 20 amino acids. The J segment lost 0 bases and the V segment lost 4 bases, leaving 13 bases of the junction unmatched. CDR1 and CDR2 (germline): LNHDA, SQIVND (reference sequence). In DNA, the CDR3 is TGTGCCAGTAGTACTACCGGGACTAGCGGGCCTATAAGCTCCTACAATGAGCAGTTCTTC. Encoded protein: CASSTTGTSGPISSYNEQFF.

This clonotype has only a few counts. J is TRBJ2-7 and V is TRBV4-3, with a tentative D call TRBD1 (6 bases). Germline loops: CDR1 LGHNA, CDR2 YSLEER. The ends were cut back, 1 base at V and 6 bases at J, with 13 bases in the middle. The CDR3 has 14 residues. CDR3 DNA sequence: TGCGCCAGCAGCCAAGCACAGGGAACCTCCGAGCAGTACTTC. Its protein product is CASSQAQGTSEQYF.

The V and J genes are TRBV11-3 and TRBJ2-1, with D possibly TRBD2 on 6 matching bases. V lost 1 base, J lost 7 bases, and 14 bases lay in between. The CDR3 is made up of 15 amino acids. CDR1 and CDR2 (germline): SGHNT, YENEEA. CDR3 amino acids: CASSLVSGAGNEQFF. The CDR3 region has the DNA TGTGCCAGCAGCTTAGTGTCGGGAGCTGGAAATGAGCAGTTCTTC.

V and J are TRBV4-2 and TRBJ2-5, with TRBD2 identical over 11 bases. Trimming cost V 2 bases and J 5 bases; bases outside gene matches: 4. CDR3 length: 15 residues. The V gene's germline CDR1 is LGHNA and CDR2 YNFKEQ. DNA of the CDR3: TGTGCCAGCAGCCAACCCGGGACTAGCGGTGAGACCCAGTACTTC. Its translation is CASSQPGTSGETQYF.

V usage is TRBV29-1 and J usage is TRBJ1-1, with 7 bases identical to TRBD1. CDR1 and CDR2 from the germline V gene are SQVTM and ANQGSEA. V shed 0 bases and J 1 base; nucleotides not matched to a gene: 8. This CDR3 region has 16 residues. This chain's CDR3 is CSVEDVQGLGNTEAFF. As DNA, the CDR3 is TGCAGCGTTGAAGATGTACAGGGGCTGGGGAACACTGAAGCTTTCTTT.

This chain links TRBV10-3 with TRBJ1-2; D is uncertain. Between the trimmed V and J ends, which lost 3 bases and 3 bases, there was a span of 8 bases. The CDR3 is made up of 13 amino acids. Germline V gene data show CDR1 as ENHRY and CDR2 as SYGVKD. CDR3 bases: TGTGCCATCAGTGACGGGTGGGACTATGGCTACACCTTC. Translation gives CAISDGWDYGYTF.

Ten or more counts support this clonotype. The gene calls are TRBV4-2 and TRBJ2-4; unclear D gene. There are 16 residues in the CDR3. V dropped 1 base and J dropped 1 base, with 11 bases sitting between them. From germline, CDR1 is LGHNA and CDR2 YNFKEQ. CDR3 residues: CASSQASNFAKNIQYF. Written as DNA, the CDR3 is TGTGCCAGCAGCCAAGCCAGTAATTTTGCCAAAAACATTCAGTACTTC.

The rearrangement joins TRBV19 to TRBJ2-7; a possible D gene is TRBD2 (6 bases). V was trimmed by 3 bases and J by 6 bases, leaving 18 bases between them. The CDR3 contains 15 residues. The V gene's germline CDR1 is LNHDA and CDR2 SQIVND (reference sequence). CDR3 coding DNA: TGTGCCAGTAGTATGGCCCGGAGGGCGCATTCCGAGCAGTACTTC. It specifies CASSMARRAHSEQYF.

This clonotype appeared a few times. The chain combines TRBV7-8 with TRBJ1-2; TRBD1 matches 10 bases. Looked up from germline, CDR1 is SGHVS and CDR2 is FQNEAQ. CDR3 length equals 15 residues. Trimming cost V 8 bases and J 4 bases; bases outside gene matches: 10. The CDR3 region has the DNA TGTGCCAGCGATGATCCCGGGACAGGGGCCTATGGCTACACCTTC. Amino acids: CASDDPGTGAYGYTF.

The chain has TRBV12-3 or TRBV12-4 and TRBJ2-5; possible D gene TRBD2, 5 bases. V was pared by 2 bases and J by 1 base, with 8 bases between. This CDR3 region has 14 residues. Here the CDR3 reads CASSLPSRQETQYF. CDR3 nucleotide sequence: TGTGCCAGCAGTTTACCTAGCCGCCAAGAGACCCAGTACTTC.

This clonotype has more than one count but fewer than ten. The chain carries TRBV3-1 and TRBJ1-5, with D possibly being TRBD1 (6 bases). The CDR3 spans 14 residues. Germline lookup yields CDR1 LGHDT and CDR2 YNNKEL (reference sequence). Trimming took off 1 base at V and 3 bases at J, with 7 bases between the two ends. The CDR3 sequence: CASSQGTDNQPQHF. CDR3 DNA: TGTGCCAGCAGCCAAGGGACAGACAATCAGCCCCAGCATTTT.

The sample holds a few counts of this clonotype. V gene TRBV7-2 combines with J gene TRBJ2-1; D is unresolved. Germline CDR1 SGHTA, CDR2 FQGNSA. V was cut by 0 bases and J by 4 bases, with 7 bases left in between. This CDR3 is 14 amino acids long. The CDR3, as DNA: TGTGCCAGCAGCTTAGCGGGGATGTACAATGAGCAGTTCTTC. It encodes CASSLAGMYNEQFF.

This clonotype turned up a few times. The chain recombines TRBV20-1 with TRBJ2-7, with TRBD1 as a possible D gene (6 bases). The CDR3 sequence is 14 residues long. V lost 6 bases to trimming and J lost 3 bases, with 18 bases between them. The germline V gene has CDR1 DFQATT and CDR2 SNEGSKA (reference sequence). DNA of the CDR3: TGCAGTGCCAGGGGACCGATAGGAGACTACGAGCAGTACTTC. Protein sequence: CSARGPIGDYEQYF.